A selection of T cell receptor beta chains follows, all from one sample in a study of T-cell reconstitution after alpha-beta-depleted transplantation in children. One entry per CDR3 protein, called by TCRdb with MiXCR from the PCR reads. The profile covers approximately 83,000 distinct CDR3 sequences, with less than 15% appearing a single time and approximately 13% taken by the ten largest. This specimen was PBMCs from the stem cell graft donor, taken from the stem cell graft. Receptors were obtained from a human donor who donated a stem cell graft to a child with inherited bone marrow failure. Both conserved end residues are part of each CDR3. Fields, in order: J gene, V gene, clone size, D gene, CDR3 protein, CDR3 DNA. The D gene is left open where the match is weak. Some rows have no size entry. The others give once, few or many, or a class for an expanded clone.

j_call: TRBJ2-5; v_call: TRBV23-1; clone_size: many; d_call: NA; cdr3_aa: CASRGTEETQYF; cdr3_nt: TGCGCCAGCAGGGGGACCGAAGAGACCCAGTACTTC
j_call: TRBJ2-4; v_call: TRBV7-8; clone_size: many; d_call: NA; cdr3_aa: CASSSAENKNIQYF; cdr3_nt: TGTGCCAGCAGCTCCGCCGAGAACAAAAACATTCAGTACTTC
j_call: TRBJ2-7; v_call: TRBV5-1; clone_size: many; d_call: NA; cdr3_aa: CASSPGYGSYEQYF; cdr3_nt: TGCGCCAGCAGCCCGGGTTACGGCTCCTACGAGCAGTACTTC
j_call: TRBJ1-1; v_call: TRBV4-1; clone_size: NA; d_call: NA; cdr3_aa: CAISLNVNSEAFF; cdr3_nt: TGCGCCATCAGCCTTAATGTGAACTCTGAAGCTTTCTTT
j_call: TRBJ1-1; v_call: TRBV4-1; clone_size: many; d_call: NA; cdr3_aa: CASSQGRANTEAFF; cdr3_nt: TGCGCCAGCAGCCAAGGTAGGGCGAACACTGAAGCTTTCTTT
j_call: TRBJ1-1; v_call: TRBV27; clone_size: many; d_call: NA; cdr3_aa: CASSPRQKMNTEAFF; cdr3_nt: TGTGCCAGCAGTCCCAGACAGAAAATGAACACTGAAGCTTTCTTT
j_call: TRBJ2-5; v_call: TRBV12-3/TRBV12-4; clone_size: many; d_call: NA; cdr3_aa: CASSLSRFSPYF; cdr3_nt: TGTGCCAGCAGTTTATCTCGATTTAGTCCGTACTTC
j_call: TRBJ2-1; v_call: TRBV4-3; clone_size: many; d_call: NA; cdr3_aa: CASSQDDYRAYNEQFF; cdr3_nt: TGCGCCAGCAGCCAAGATGATTACAGGGCGTACAATGAGCAGTTCTTC
j_call: TRBJ2-7; v_call: TRBV10-3; clone_size: many; d_call: TRBD1; cdr3_aa: CAISETGGTYEQYF; cdr3_nt: TGTGCCATCAGTGAGACAGGGGGGACCTACGAGCAGTACTTC
j_call: TRBJ1-2; v_call: TRBV4-3; clone_size: many; d_call: NA; cdr3_aa: CASSQGLQTYGYTF; cdr3_nt: TGCGCCAGCAGCCAAGGCTTGCAGACCTATGGCTACACCTTC
j_call: TRBJ1-1; v_call: TRBV6-5; clone_size: many; d_call: NA; cdr3_aa: CASSRGPGTANTEAFF; cdr3_nt: TGTGCCAGCAGTCGAGGACCCGGGACGGCGAACACTGAAGCTTTCTTT
j_call: TRBJ2-3; v_call: TRBV12-3/TRBV12-4; clone_size: NA; d_call: NA; cdr3_aa: CASTQGGGADTQYF; cdr3_nt: TGTGCCAGCACCCAGGGGGGCGGCGCAGATACGCAGTATTTT
j_call: TRBJ2-7; v_call: TRBV6-2/TRBV6-3; clone_size: many; d_call: NA; cdr3_aa: CASSYSFSRPNYEQYF; cdr3_nt: TGTGCCAGCAGTTACTCGTTTTCCAGGCCAAACTACGAGCAGTACTTC
j_call: TRBJ1-5; v_call: TRBV5-6; clone_size: many; d_call: TRBD1; cdr3_aa: CASSLGQPNQPQHF; cdr3_nt: TGTGCCAGCAGTTTGGGACAGCCGAATCAGCCCCAGCATTTT
j_call: TRBJ1-6; v_call: TRBV7-2; clone_size: hyperexpanded; d_call: NA; cdr3_aa: CASSLAGYTSPLHF; cdr3_nt: TGTGCCAGCAGCTTGGCAGGGTACACTTCACCCCTCCACTTT
j_call: TRBJ2-5; v_call: TRBV4-2; clone_size: many; d_call: NA; cdr3_aa: CASSPGASEETQYF; cdr3_nt: TGTGCCAGCAGCCCCGGGGCTAGCGAAGAGACCCAGTACTTC
j_call: TRBJ2-5; v_call: TRBV7-2; clone_size: many; d_call: TRBD2; cdr3_aa: CASSLRSAGVQETQYF; cdr3_nt: TGTGCCAGCAGCTTACGGTCGGCGGGAGTCCAAGAGACCCAGTACTTC
j_call: TRBJ1-4; v_call: TRBV20-1; clone_size: NA; d_call: NA; cdr3_aa: CCARDSGGQGASFYEKLFF; cdr3_nt: TGCTGTGCTAGAGATTCGGGGGGTCAAGGCGCCTCCTTTTATGAAAAACTGTTTTTT
j_call: TRBJ1-5; v_call: TRBV18; clone_size: NA; d_call: NA; cdr3_aa: CASSPPSNQPQHF; cdr3_nt: TGTGCCAGCTCACCACCAAGCAATCAGCCCCAGCATTTT
j_call: TRBJ2-5; v_call: TRBV7-2; clone_size: NA; d_call: NA; cdr3_aa: CASSYQRGSQETQYF; cdr3_nt: TGTGCCAGCAGCTACCAACGTGGGTCTCAAGAGACCCAGTACTTC
j_call: TRBJ2-1; v_call: TRBV10-3; clone_size: many; d_call: TRBD2; cdr3_aa: CAIRGPTSGSQFF; cdr3_nt: TGTGCCATCAGGGGCCCGACTAGCGGGAGTCAGTTCTTC
j_call: TRBJ1-5; v_call: TRBV5-1; clone_size: many; d_call: NA; cdr3_aa: CASSEQGSNQPQHF; cdr3_nt: TGCGCCAGCAGCGAACAGGGAAGCAATCAGCCCCAGCATTTT
j_call: TRBJ2-2; v_call: TRBV9; clone_size: many; d_call: NA; cdr3_aa: CASSVWGTGELFF; cdr3_nt: TGTGCCAGCAGCGTATGGGGAACCGGGGAGCTGTTTTTT
j_call: TRBJ2-3; v_call: TRBV11-1; clone_size: many; d_call: NA; cdr3_aa: CASSFTGTRTDTQYF; cdr3_nt: TGTGCCAGCAGCTTCACCGGGACTCGCACCGATACGCAGTATTTT
j_call: TRBJ2-3; v_call: TRBV7-9; clone_size: many; d_call: NA; cdr3_aa: CASSLPRQGVTDTQYF; cdr3_nt: TGTGCCAGCAGCTTACCCCGGCAGGGCGTCACAGATACGCAGTATTTT
j_call: TRBJ2-7; v_call: TRBV11-3; clone_size: many; d_call: NA; cdr3_aa: CASSLVPRSEQYF; cdr3_nt: TGTGCCAGCAGCTTAGTCCCGAGGAGCGAGCAGTACTTC
j_call: TRBJ2-1; v_call: TRBV6-1; clone_size: NA; d_call: TRBD2; cdr3_aa: CASSTWTSGSFNEQFF; cdr3_nt: TGTGCCAGCAGTACATGGACTAGCGGTTCCTTCAATGAGCAGTTCTTC
j_call: TRBJ2-7; v_call: TRBV7-2; clone_size: many; d_call: TRBD1; cdr3_aa: CASSLVGTGDEQYF; cdr3_nt: TGTGCCAGCAGCTTAGTGGGGACAGGGGACGAGCAGTACTTC
j_call: TRBJ2-1; v_call: TRBV6-5; clone_size: NA; d_call: NA; cdr3_aa: CASSLEGGFSYNEQFF; cdr3_nt: TGTGCCAGCAGTTTGGAGGGGGGCTTTTCATACAATGAGCAGTTCTTC
j_call: TRBJ1-2; v_call: TRBV28; clone_size: NA; d_call: NA; cdr3_aa: CASNLGGYGYTF; cdr3_nt: TGTGCCAGCAACCTTGGGGGCTATGGCTACACCTTC
j_call: TRBJ2-7; v_call: TRBV6-1; clone_size: many; d_call: NA; cdr3_aa: CASSAQGEVYEQYF; cdr3_nt: TGTGCCAGCAGTGCACAGGGTGAGGTCTACGAGCAGTACTTC
j_call: TRBJ2-7; v_call: TRBV20-1; clone_size: many; d_call: NA; cdr3_aa: CSARGRDLYEQYF; cdr3_nt: TGCAGTGCGAGGGGACGGGACCTCTACGAGCAGTACTTC
j_call: TRBJ2-7; v_call: TRBV7-2; clone_size: many; d_call: NA; cdr3_aa: CASSFGDLGVEQYF; cdr3_nt: TGTGCCAGCAGCTTCGGAGACCTTGGGGTAGAGCAGTACTTC
j_call: TRBJ1-5; v_call: TRBV2; clone_size: many; d_call: NA; cdr3_aa: CASSSGTKQPQHF; cdr3_nt: TGTGCCAGCAGTTCCGGGACGAAGCAGCCCCAGCATTTT
j_call: TRBJ1-2; v_call: TRBV4-3; clone_size: few; d_call: NA; cdr3_aa: CASSQGARATYGYTF; cdr3_nt: TGCGCCAGCAGCCAAGGGGCCAGGGCGACCTATGGCTACACCTTC
j_call: TRBJ2-3; v_call: TRBV29-1; clone_size: many; d_call: TRBD2; cdr3_aa: CSAWRVAGPPGTQYF; cdr3_nt: TGCAGCGCCTGGCGGGTAGCGGGGCCCCCCGGTACGCAGTATTTT
j_call: TRBJ2-1; v_call: TRBV7-2; clone_size: many; d_call: TRBD2; cdr3_aa: CASSRQWDREGNEQFF; cdr3_nt: TGTGCCAGCAGCCGGCAGTGGGATCGGGAGGGGAATGAGCAGTTCTTC
j_call: TRBJ2-7; v_call: TRBV12-3/TRBV12-4; clone_size: many; d_call: NA; cdr3_aa: CASSPLGPISYEQYF; cdr3_nt: TGTGCCAGCAGTCCATTGGGACCAATATCCTACGAGCAGTACTTC
j_call: TRBJ2-1; v_call: TRBV10-3; clone_size: many; d_call: NA; cdr3_aa: CAIRPDPGINEQFF; cdr3_nt: TGTGCCATCAGACCGGACCCGGGGATAAATGAGCAGTTCTTC
j_call: TRBJ2-3; v_call: TRBV7-2; clone_size: many; d_call: NA; cdr3_aa: CASSLVRGTDTQYF; cdr3_nt: TGTGCCAGCAGCTTAGTTCGTGGCACAGATACGCAGTATTTT
j_call: TRBJ2-1; v_call: TRBV7-3; clone_size: many; d_call: TRBD2; cdr3_aa: CASSFSGGHYNEQFF; cdr3_nt: TGTGCCAGCAGCTTTAGCGGGGGGCACTACAATGAGCAGTTCTTC
j_call: TRBJ2-1; v_call: TRBV20-1; clone_size: many; d_call: NA; cdr3_aa: CSARGWDRGNEQFF; cdr3_nt: TGCAGTGCTAGAGGATGGGATAGGGGCAATGAGCAGTTCTTC